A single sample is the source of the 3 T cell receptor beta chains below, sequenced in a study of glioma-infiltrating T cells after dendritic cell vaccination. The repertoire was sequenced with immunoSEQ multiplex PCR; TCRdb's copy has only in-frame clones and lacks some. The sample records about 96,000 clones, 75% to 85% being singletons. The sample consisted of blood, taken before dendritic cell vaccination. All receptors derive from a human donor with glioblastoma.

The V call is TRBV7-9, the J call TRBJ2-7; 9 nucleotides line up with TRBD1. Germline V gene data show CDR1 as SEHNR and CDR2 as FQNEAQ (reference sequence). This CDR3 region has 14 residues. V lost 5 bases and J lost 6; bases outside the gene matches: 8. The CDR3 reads CASSPGTGWSEQYF. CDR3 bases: TGTGCCAGCAGCCCCGGGACAGGGTGGTCCGAGCAGTACTTC.

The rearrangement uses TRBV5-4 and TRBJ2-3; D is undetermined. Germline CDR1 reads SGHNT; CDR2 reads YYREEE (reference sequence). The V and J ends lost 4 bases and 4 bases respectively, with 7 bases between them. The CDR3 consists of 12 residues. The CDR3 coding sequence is TGTGCCAGCAGCATCCGGTCAGATACGCAGTATTTT. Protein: CASSIRSDTQYF.

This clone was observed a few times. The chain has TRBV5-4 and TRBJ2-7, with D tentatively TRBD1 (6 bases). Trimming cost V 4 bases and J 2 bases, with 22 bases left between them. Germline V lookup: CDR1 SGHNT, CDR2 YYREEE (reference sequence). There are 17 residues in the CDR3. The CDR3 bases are TGTGCCAGCAGCCAAGATCTATGGCAGGGGACAACCTACGAGCAGTACTTC. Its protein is CASSQDLWQGTTYEQYF.